This passage covers 27 T cell receptor beta chains from one sample sequenced in a study of vaccination effects on CD4 cells after COVID-19. Clones were sequenced by immunoSEQ multiplex PCR, and TCRdb holds only the in-frame ones, with some missing. The table lists fewer than 40,000 clones, about 70% of them singletons. It was after around 10 days of culture that CD4+ T cells were isolated. Their recognized antigens are unknown. Sequences were derived from CD4+ T cells from PBMCs cultured without peptide, sampled before COVID-19 vaccination. The source of these receptors is a human donor who received a COVID-19 vaccine.

The genes are TRBV4-1 and TRBJ2-7; TRBD2 matches 13 bases. Germline CDR1 MGHRA, CDR2 YSYEKL. Trimming at V came to 3 bases and at J to 1 base, leaving 9 bases not matched to a gene. The CDR3 is made up of 18 amino acids. CDR3 in DNA: TGCGCCAGCAGCCAGGCCGGACTAGCGGGGGCTGGGTCCTACGAGCAGTACTTC. Translating it yields CASSQAGLAGAGSYEQYF.

This chain connects TRBV2 to TRBJ2-3; D ambiguous. The CDR3 has 15 amino acids. The ends were cut back, 6 bases at V and 2 bases at J, with 15 bases in the middle. CDR1 is SNHLY and CDR2 is FYNNEI in the germline V gene. The DNA for the CDR3 is TGTGCCAGCAGAGCGACAAGTTTGGTCACAGATACGCAGTATTTT. Translation: CASRATSLVTDTQYF.

This clone was observed a handful of times. The chain joins TRBV18 to TRBJ1-2; the D is unclear. The CDR3 totals 12 residues. Germline V gene lookup returns CDR1 KGHSH and CDR2 LQKENI. V lost 3 bases, J lost 5 bases, and 7 bases lay in between. The CDR3 here is CASSPAAYGYTF. In DNA form, the CDR3 reads TGTGCCAGCTCACCGGCAGCATATGGCTACACCTTC.

The chain couples TRBV6-1 to TRBJ2-7, with 8 bases matching TRBD2. Germline lookup yields CDR1 MNHNS and CDR2 SASEGT. This CDR3 contains 16 residues. J gave up 0 bases and V 4 bases, and 8 bases lay outside the gene matches. CDR3 loop: CASSGGLVESSYEQYF. The CDR3 coding sequence is TGTGCCAGCAGTGGGGGACTAGTTGAAAGCTCCTACGAGCAGTACTTC.

This chain connects TRBV12-5 to TRBJ2-5; a possible D gene is TRBD2 (6 bases). Germline values: CDR1 LGHNT, CDR2 FRNRAP. Deletions cut 0 bases from V and 5 bases from J, with 13 bases between. The CDR3 covers 15 residues. DNA for the CDR3: TGTGCTAGTGGTTTGGTATCTGGGGGGACGGAGACCCAGTACTTC. Protein sequence: CASGLVSGGTETQYF.

This chain connects TRBV18 to TRBJ1-6; 8 bases are shared with TRBD1. The CDR3 covers 15 residues. The V gene end was trimmed by 3 bases and the J gene end by 9 bases; junction bases not matched to a gene: 7. Per the germline V gene, CDR1 is KGHSH and CDR2 is LQKENI. The CDR3 coding sequence is TGTGCCAGCTCACCGACGGGACAGGCTACTTCACCCCTCCACTTT. This codes for CASSPTGQATSPLHF.

This chain uses TRBV7-6 with TRBJ1-5; 7 bases agree with TRBD1. CDR3 length: 15 amino acids. From germline, CDR1 is SGHVS and CDR2 FNYEAQ. V was pared by 1 base and J by 6 bases, with 6 bases of the junction left unmatched. Written as DNA, the CDR3 is TGTGCCAGCAGCTTAGGACAGGGCCTGGGTCAGCCCCAGCATTTT. It specifies CASSLGQGLGQPQHF.

This clone was seen a few times. This rearrangement joins TRBV19 to TRBJ2-3; TRBD2 aligns across 11 bases. The ends lost 2 bases at V and 5 bases at J; junction bases unmatched: 6. Germline values: CDR1 LNHDA, CDR2 SQIVND (reference sequence). The CDR3 runs 16 residues. The CDR3 here is CASSISLAGGGDTQYF. The CDR3 nucleotides are TGTGCCAGTAGTATATCCTTAGCGGGAGGGGGAGATACGCAGTATTTT. Full variable domain (rest looked up from reference TRBV19 and TRBJ2-3): DGGITQSPKYLFRKEGQNVTLSCEQNLNHDAMYWYRQDPGQGLRLIYYSQIVNDFQKGDIAEGYSVSREKKESFPLTVTSAQKNPTAFYLCASSISLAGGGDTQYFGPGTRLTVL.

V gene TRBV11-2 combines with J gene TRBJ2-7; 7 bases map to TRBD2. V lost 3 bases and J lost 5; bases outside the gene matches: 7. This CDR3 is built from 14 residues. Germline lookup yields CDR1 SGHAT and CDR2 FQNNGV. The CDR3 DNA reads TGTGCCAGCAGCTTGGGGGAGGGCTCTCACGAGCAGTACTTC. Protein sequence: CASSLGEGSHEQYF.

The chain couples TRBV11-3 to TRBJ2-1, with TRBD2 matching over 12 bases. Germline V gene lookup returns CDR1 SGHNT and CDR2 YENEEA. V lost 2 bases to trimming and J lost 2 bases; unmatched junction nucleotides: 4. This CDR3 has 17 amino acids. CDR3 DNA: TGTGCCAGCAGCTTACGGGCTAGCGGGGGGGCCTACAATGAGCAGTTCTTC. Residues: CASSLRASGGAYNEQFF.

Sample share makes this clone medium-sized. The V gene is TRBV19, the J gene TRBJ1-3; D may be TRBD1 (6 bases). Germline CDR1 LNHDA, CDR2 SQIVND (reference sequence). This CDR3 region has 14 residues. Trimming left V 5 bases short and J 2 bases short, with 10 bases between. The CDR3 spells CASSPSGAGNTIYF. Here the CDR3 DNA reads TGTGCCAGTAGTCCCTCAGGGGCTGGAAACACCATATATTTT.

V gene TRBV5-1 combines with J gene TRBJ2-1; D possibly corresponds to TRBD1 (6 bases). From germline, CDR1 is SGHRS and CDR2 YFSETQ. CDR3 length: 14 residues. Trimming pared 0 bases from V and 4 bases from J, leaving 8 bases between. Here the CDR3 DNA reads TGCGCCAGCAGCTTGGATCAGGGGTACAATGAGCAGTTCTTC. Protein: CASSLDQGYNEQFF.

The rearrangement uses TRBV9 and TRBJ1-4; 7 bases map to TRBD1. V shed 3 bases, J shed 4 bases, and the junction held 9 bases outside the gene matches. The CDR3 sequence is 16 residues long. Germline V gene data show CDR1 as SGDLS and CDR2 as YYNGEE. CDR3 loop: CASSAQLQGINEKLFF. The DNA of the CDR3 is TGTGCCAGCAGCGCCCAACTACAGGGGATTAATGAAAAACTGTTTTTT.

The chain couples TRBV5-4 to TRBJ1-1; 10 bases are shared with TRBD1. CDR1 SGHNT and CDR2 YYREEE come from the germline V gene (reference sequence). Unmatched junction bases numbered 8, after V lost 4 bases and J lost 5 bases. The CDR3 length is 15 residues. In DNA form, the CDR3 reads TGTGCCAGCAGCGTAAGACAGGGGGCCGGGACTGAAGCTTTCTTT. Protein: CASSVRQGAGTEAFF.

This clone was observed once. The gene calls are TRBV5-1 and TRBJ1-1; the D gene is possibly TRBD1 (6 bases). Germline-derived CDR1 and CDR2 are SGHRS and YFSETQ. Trimming left V 2 bases short and J 3 bases short, with 20 bases between. This CDR3 contains 17 residues. CDR3 DNA sequence: TGCGCCAGCAGCTTCGAGGGAGGTCGGTCAGGGGACACTGAAGCTTTCTTT. It specifies CASSFEGGRSGDTEAFF.

The V and J genes are TRBV7-7 and TRBJ2-1; TRBD2 might be the D (6 bases). Trimming stripped 6 bases from V and 5 bases from J, with 20 bases between. The CDR3 is made up of 16 amino acids. Germline CDR1 is SSHAT and CDR2 is FNYEAQ (reference sequence). CDR3 DNA: TGTGCCAGCAGGCCCGCTGGCGGGACGACCAACAATGAGCAGTTCTTC. Protein product: CASRPAGGTTNNEQFF.

The chain recombines TRBV7-2 with TRBJ1-6; 8 bases fit TRBD1. CDR3 size: 17 residues. V was clipped by 2 bases and J by 9 bases; unmatched bases: 12. Germline loops: CDR1 SGHTA, CDR2 FQGNSA. The CDR3 coding sequence is TGTGCCAGCAGCTTATTTTCCAGGGGGCGCCTCGGTTCACCCCTCCACTTT. It yields the protein CASSLFSRGRLGSPLHF.

The chain employs TRBV5-5 and TRBJ2-3; D gene unclear. The germline gives CDR1 SGHKS, CDR2 YYEKEE (reference sequence). The CDR3 length is 16 residues. V was clipped by 4 bases and J by 4 bases, with 19 bases between them. The CDR3 protein is CASSPVSLVRADTQYF. CDR3 bases: TGTGCCAGCAGCCCAGTCAGCCTCGTAAGAGCAGATACGCAGTATTTT.

V is TRBV6-6 and J is TRBJ2-3; 7 bases align to TRBD1. Germline CDR1 and CDR2: MNHNY and SVGAGI (reference sequence). The ends lost 6 bases at V and 1 base at J; junction bases unmatched: 7. CDR3 length equals 15 residues. In nucleotides, the CDR3 is TGTGCCAGCAGGAGTCACGACAGGGGCACAGATACGCAGTATTTT. Its translation is CASRSHDRGTDTQYF.

This rearrangement joins TRBV10-3 to TRBJ2-4; no clear D. Looked up from germline, CDR1 is ENHRY and CDR2 is SYGVKD. V lost 10 bases, J lost 1 base, and 11 bases lay in between. This CDR3 spans 13 amino acids. CDR3 in amino acids: CATRPEAKNIQYF. The CDR3 coding sequence is TGTGCCACCAGACCTGAGGCCAAAAACATTCAGTACTTC.

This clone occurred once. The chain has TRBV5-1 and TRBJ2-1, with 14 bases aligning to TRBD2. V lost 2 bases and J lost 0; bases outside the gene matches: 13. The germline V gene encodes CDR1 SGHRS and CDR2 YFSETQ. This CDR3 has 21 residues. CDR3 sequence (DNA): TGCGCCAGCAGCTTACGAGGAACTGGACTAGCGGGAGGTTTCTCCTACAATGAGCAGTTCTTC. It yields the protein CASSLRGTGLAGGFSYNEQFF.

J is TRBJ2-7 and V is TRBV7-9; 7 bases align to TRBD1. The V and J ends lost 4 bases and 5 bases, in that order; junction bases with no gene match: 11. The CDR3 sequence is 15 residues long. Germline loops: CDR1 SEHNR, CDR2 FQNEAQ (reference sequence). In DNA form, the CDR3 reads TGTGCCAGCAGCTCATACTCGGGGACAGCGAACGAGCAGTACTTC. Translated: CASSSYSGTANEQYF. Combining the CDR3 with reference TRBV7-9 and TRBJ2-7 gives the whole variable domain DTGVSQNPRHKITKRGQNVTFRCDPISEHNRLYWYRQTLGQGPEFLTYFQNEAQLEKSRLLSDRFSAERPKGSFSTLEIQRTEQGDSAMYLCASSSYSGTANEQYFGPGTRLTVT.

This clone was detected a few times. This chain links TRBV7-9 with TRBJ2-2; 10 positions agree with TRBD1. V trimming: 0 bases; J trimming: 6 bases; junction bases outside the gene matches: 4. Germline CDR1 is SEHNR and CDR2 is FQNEAQ (reference sequence). This CDR3 is built from 16 residues. The CDR3 DNA follows: TGTGCCAGCAGCTTAGCGCTGGGACAGGGGTCCGGGGAGCTGTTTTTT. Residues: CASSLALGQGSGELFF.

The V gene is TRBV13, the J gene TRBJ1-1, with D perhaps matching TRBD1 (5 bases). The germline V gene encodes CDR1 PRHDT and CDR2 FYEKMQ (reference sequence). The CDR3 has 12 residues. Deletions cut 3 bases from V and 8 bases from J, with 10 bases between. The CDR3 loop reads CASSFRDEEAFF. The CDR3 DNA sequence: TGTGCCAGCAGCTTTAGGGACGAAGAAGCTTTCTTT.

This chain uses TRBV4-1 with TRBJ2-7; TRBD1 agrees at 8 bases. This CDR3 has 18 residues. The germline CDR1 and CDR2 sequences are MGHRA and YSYEKL. V lost 1 base to trimming and J lost 2 bases; unmatched junction nucleotides: 13. CDR3 protein: CASSQGGTGRPRTYEQYF. CDR3 coding DNA: TGCGCCAGCAGCCAAGGAGGGACAGGACGTCCCCGAACCTACGAGCAGTACTTC.

This chain links TRBV2 with TRBJ1-3, with 7 bases matching TRBD1. Germline V gene lookup returns CDR1 SNHLY and CDR2 FYNNEI. CDR3 length: 14 residues. The trim removed 5 bases at V and 3 bases at J, leaving 4 bases unmatched. The CDR3 DNA reads as TGTGCCAGCAGTTTTGACAGGGTTGGAAACACCATATATTTT. Its protein product is CASSFDRVGNTIYF.

The sample holds a few counts of this clone. This chain links TRBV2 with TRBJ2-2; the D gene is possibly TRBD1 (5 bases). This CDR3 is built from 18 residues. The V and J ends lost 3 bases and 1 base respectively, with 18 bases between them. From germline, CDR1 is SNHLY and CDR2 FYNNEI. The CDR3 coding sequence is TGTGCCAGCAGTGACGGCAGCCGCAGGACACAGAACACCGGGGAGCTGTTTTTT. Protein product: CASSDGSRRTQNTGELFF.